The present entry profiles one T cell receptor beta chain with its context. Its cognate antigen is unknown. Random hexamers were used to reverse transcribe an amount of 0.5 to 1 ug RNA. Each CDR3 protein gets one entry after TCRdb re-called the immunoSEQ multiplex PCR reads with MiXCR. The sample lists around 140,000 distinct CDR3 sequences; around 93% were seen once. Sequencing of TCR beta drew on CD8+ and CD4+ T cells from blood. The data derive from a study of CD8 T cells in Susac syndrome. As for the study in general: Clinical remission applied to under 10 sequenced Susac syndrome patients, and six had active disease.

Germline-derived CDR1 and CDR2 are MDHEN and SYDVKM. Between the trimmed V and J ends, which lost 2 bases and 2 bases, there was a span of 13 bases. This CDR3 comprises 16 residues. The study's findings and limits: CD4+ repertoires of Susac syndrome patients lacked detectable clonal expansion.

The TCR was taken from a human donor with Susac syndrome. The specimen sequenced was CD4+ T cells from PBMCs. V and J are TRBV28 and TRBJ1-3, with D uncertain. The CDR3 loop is CASSLGDSVPGNTIYF. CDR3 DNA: TGTGCCAGCAGTTTAGGGGATTCGGTTCCTGGAAACACCATATATTTT.